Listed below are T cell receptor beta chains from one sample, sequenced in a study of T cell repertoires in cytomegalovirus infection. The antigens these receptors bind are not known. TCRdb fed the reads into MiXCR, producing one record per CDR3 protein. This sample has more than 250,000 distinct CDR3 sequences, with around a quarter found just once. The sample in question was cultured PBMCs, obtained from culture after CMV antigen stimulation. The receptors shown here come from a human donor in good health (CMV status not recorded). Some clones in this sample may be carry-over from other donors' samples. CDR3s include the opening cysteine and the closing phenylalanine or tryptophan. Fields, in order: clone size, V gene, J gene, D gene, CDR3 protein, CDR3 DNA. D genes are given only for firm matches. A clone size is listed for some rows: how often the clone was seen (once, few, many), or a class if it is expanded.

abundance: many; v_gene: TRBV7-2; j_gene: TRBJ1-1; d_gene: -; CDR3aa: CASTTSRTEAFF; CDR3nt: TGTGCCAGCACCACATCCCGAACTGAAGCTTTCTTT
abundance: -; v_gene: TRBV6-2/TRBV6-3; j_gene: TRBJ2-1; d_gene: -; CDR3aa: CASSPLIVIPNSEDNNEQFF; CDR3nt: TGTGCCAGCAGTCCCCTCATTGTCATCCCGAATAGCGAAGATAACAATGAGCAGTTCTTC
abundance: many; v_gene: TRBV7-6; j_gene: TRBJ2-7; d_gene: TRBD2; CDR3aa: CASSTGLAALSYEQYF; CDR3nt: TGTGCCAGCAGCACGGGACTAGCGGCCCTTTCCTACGAGCAGTACTTC
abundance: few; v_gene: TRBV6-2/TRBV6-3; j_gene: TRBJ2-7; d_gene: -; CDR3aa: CASSPVYNAYEQYF; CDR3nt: TGTGCCAGCAGTCCCGTATACAACGCCTACGAGCAGTACTTC
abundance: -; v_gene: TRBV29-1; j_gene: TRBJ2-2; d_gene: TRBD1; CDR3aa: CSVEDRTLTGSTGELFF; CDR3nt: TGCAGCGTTGAAGACCGAACACTGACAGGGAGCACCGGGGAGCTGTTTTTT
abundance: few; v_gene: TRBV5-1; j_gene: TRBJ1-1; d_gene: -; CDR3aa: CASTGRTEAFF; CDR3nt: TGCGCCAGCACTGGGCGGACTGAAGCTTTCTTT
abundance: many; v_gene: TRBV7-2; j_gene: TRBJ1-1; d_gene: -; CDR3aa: CASSPGTANTEAFF; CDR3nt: TGTGCCAGCAGCCCCGGCACAGCGAACACTGAAGCTTTCTTT
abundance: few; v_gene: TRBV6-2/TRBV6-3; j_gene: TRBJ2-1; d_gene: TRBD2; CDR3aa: CASSYGPGGRNEQFF; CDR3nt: TGTGCCAGCAGTTACGGTCCGGGAGGGCGAAATGAGCAGTTCTTC
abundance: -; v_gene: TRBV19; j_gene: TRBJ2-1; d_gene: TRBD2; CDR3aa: CASSGLAGGGNEQFF; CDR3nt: TGTGCCAGTAGTGGACTAGCGGGAGGCGGCAATGAGCAGTTCTTC
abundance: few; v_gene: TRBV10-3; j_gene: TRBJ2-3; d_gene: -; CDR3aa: CAISEGAGVGLATDTQYF; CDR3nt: TGTGCCATCAGTGAGGGGGCCGGGGTCGGGCTGGCGACAGATACGCAGTATTTT
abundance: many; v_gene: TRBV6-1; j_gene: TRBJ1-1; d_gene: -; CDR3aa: CASSLDGMNTEAFF; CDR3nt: TGTGCCAGCAGTTTGGACGGGATGAACACTGAAGCTTTCTTT
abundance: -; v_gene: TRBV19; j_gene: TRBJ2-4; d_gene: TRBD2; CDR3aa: CASRNGLAENIQYF; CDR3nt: TGTGCCAGTAGAAATGGACTAGCGGAAAACATTCAGTACTTC
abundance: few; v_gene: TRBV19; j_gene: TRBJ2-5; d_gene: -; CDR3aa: CASSTRGTRETQYF; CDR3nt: TGTGCCAGTAGCACCCGTGGAACTAGAGAGACCCAGTACTTC
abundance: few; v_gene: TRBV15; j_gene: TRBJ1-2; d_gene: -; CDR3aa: CATSRDLSEGKGPNYGYTF; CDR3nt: TGTGCCACCAGCAGAGATCTATCGGAGGGGAAGGGGCCTAACTATGGCTACACCTTC
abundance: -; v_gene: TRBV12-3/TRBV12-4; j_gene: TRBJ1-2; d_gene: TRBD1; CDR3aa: CASSLGTGASGYTF; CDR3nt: TGTGCCAGCAGTTTAGGGACAGGGGCGTCTGGCTACACCTTC
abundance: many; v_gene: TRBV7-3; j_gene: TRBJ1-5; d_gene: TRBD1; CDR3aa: CASSWTGDQPQHF; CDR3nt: TGTGCCAGCAGCTGGACAGGGGATCAGCCCCAGCATTTT
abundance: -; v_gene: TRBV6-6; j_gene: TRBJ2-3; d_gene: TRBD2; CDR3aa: CASSYPGTSGRLDTQYF; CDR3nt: TGTGCCAGCAGTTACCCAGGGACTAGCGGAAGGCTTGATACGCAGTATTTT
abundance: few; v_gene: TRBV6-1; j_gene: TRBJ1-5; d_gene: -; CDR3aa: CASSSLTTVYSNQPQHF; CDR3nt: TGTGCCAGCAGTTCCCTCACTACAGTTTATAGCAATCAGCCCCAGCATTTT
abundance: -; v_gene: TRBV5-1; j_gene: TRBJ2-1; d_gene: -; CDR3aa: CASSRDRGHIRGNEQFF; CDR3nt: TGCGCCAGCAGCAGAGACCGGGGACATATACGGGGCAATGAGCAGTTCTTC
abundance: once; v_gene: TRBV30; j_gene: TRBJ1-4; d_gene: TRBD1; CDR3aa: CAWRPGQRLEKLFF; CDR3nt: TGTGCCTGGAGGCCGGGACAGCGGTTGGAAAAACTGTTTTTT
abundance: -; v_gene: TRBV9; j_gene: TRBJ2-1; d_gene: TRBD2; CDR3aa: CASSGRLASYNEQFF; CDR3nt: TGTGCCAGCAGCGGGAGACTAGCGTCCTACAATGAGCAGTTCTTC
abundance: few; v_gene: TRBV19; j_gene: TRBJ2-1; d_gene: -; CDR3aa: CASSRSPTSGYHFVNEQFF; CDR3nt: TGTGCCAGTAGTCGGTCCCCTACTTCAGGGTATCATTTCGTTAATGAGCAGTTCTTC
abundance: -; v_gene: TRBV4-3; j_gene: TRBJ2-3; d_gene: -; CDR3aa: CASSQVLGGTDTQYF; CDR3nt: TGCGCCAGCAGCCAAGTCCTCGGAGGCACAGATACGCAGTATTTT
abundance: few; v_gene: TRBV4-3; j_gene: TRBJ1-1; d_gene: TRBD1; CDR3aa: CASSQTGPDTEAFF; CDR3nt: TGCGCCAGCAGCCAGACAGGGCCGGACACTGAAGCTTTCTTT
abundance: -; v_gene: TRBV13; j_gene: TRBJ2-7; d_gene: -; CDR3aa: CASSFSITEQYF; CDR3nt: TGTGCCAGCAGCTTCTCCATCACCGAGCAGTACTTC
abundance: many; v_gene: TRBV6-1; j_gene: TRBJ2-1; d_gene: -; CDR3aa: CASTLERGSYNEQFF; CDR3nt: TGTGCCAGCACCCTAGAAAGGGGCTCCTACAATGAGCAGTTCTTC
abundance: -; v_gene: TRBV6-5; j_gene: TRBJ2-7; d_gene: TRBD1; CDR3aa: CASSYHRGQSYEQYF; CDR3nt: TGTGCCAGCAGTTACCATAGGGGACAGTCCTACGAGCAGTACTTC
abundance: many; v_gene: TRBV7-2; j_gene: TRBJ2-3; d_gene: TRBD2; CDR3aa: CASSLATSGLSTDTQYF; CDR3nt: TGTGCCAGCAGCTTAGCGACTAGCGGCCTCAGCACAGATACGCAGTATTTT
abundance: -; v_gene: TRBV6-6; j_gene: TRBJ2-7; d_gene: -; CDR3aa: CASTPRGGQGDEQYF; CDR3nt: TGTGCCAGCACCCCCAGGGGGGGGCAGGGGGACGAGCAGTACTTC
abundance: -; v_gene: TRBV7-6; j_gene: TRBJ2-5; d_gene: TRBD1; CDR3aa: CASSSTGTGETQYF; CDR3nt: TGTGCCAGCAGCTCGACAGGGACCGGCGAGACCCAGTACTTC
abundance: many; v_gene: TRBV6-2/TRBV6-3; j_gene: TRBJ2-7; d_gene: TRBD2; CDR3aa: CASSYSSPWTSGRSEQYF; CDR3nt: TGTGCCAGCAGTTACTCGAGTCCTTGGACTAGCGGGAGAAGTGAGCAGTACTTC
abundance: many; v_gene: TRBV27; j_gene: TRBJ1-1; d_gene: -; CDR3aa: CASSLSAGTPNTEAFF; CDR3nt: TGTGCCAGCAGTTTGTCGGCAGGGACACCCAACACTGAAGCTTTCTTT
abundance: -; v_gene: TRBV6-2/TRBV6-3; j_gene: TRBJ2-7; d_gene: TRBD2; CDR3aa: CASSYIGTRRSEQYF; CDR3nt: TGTGCCAGCAGTTACATCGGGACTAGAAGATCCGAGCAGTACTTC
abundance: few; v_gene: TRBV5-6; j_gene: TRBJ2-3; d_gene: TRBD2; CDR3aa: CASSGVGLAGSDTQYF; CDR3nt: TGTGCCAGCAGCGGGGTAGGACTAGCGGGGTCAGATACGCAGTATTTT
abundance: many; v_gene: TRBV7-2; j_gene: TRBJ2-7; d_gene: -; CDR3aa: CASSFGTVYEQYF; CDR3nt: TGTGCCAGCAGCTTTGGGACGGTCTACGAGCAGTACTTC
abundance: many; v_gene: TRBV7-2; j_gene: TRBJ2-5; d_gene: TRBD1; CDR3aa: CASSWQTGTSETQYF; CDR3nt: TGTGCCAGCAGCTGGCAGACAGGGACGAGCGAGACCCAGTACTTC
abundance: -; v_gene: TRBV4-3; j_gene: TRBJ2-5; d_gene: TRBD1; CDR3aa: CASSQGQGARGETQYF; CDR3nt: TGCGCCAGCAGCCAAGGGCAGGGGGCTCGTGGGGAGACCCAGTACTTC
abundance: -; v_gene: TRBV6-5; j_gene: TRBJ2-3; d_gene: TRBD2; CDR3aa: CASIESPGRAFGTQYF; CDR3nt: TGTGCCAGCATCGAAAGTCCCGGGAGGGCCTTCGGGACGCAGTATTTT
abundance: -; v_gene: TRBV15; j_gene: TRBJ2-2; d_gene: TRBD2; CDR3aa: CATSLRLAANTGELFF; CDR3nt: TGTGCCACCAGCCTCCGACTAGCGGCGAACACCGGGGAGCTGTTTTTT
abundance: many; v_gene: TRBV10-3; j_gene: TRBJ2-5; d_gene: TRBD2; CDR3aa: CAISVRQARTSGRTETQYF; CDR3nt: TGTGCCATCAGTGTGAGGCAGGCTAGGACTAGCGGGAGAACGGAGACCCAGTACTTC
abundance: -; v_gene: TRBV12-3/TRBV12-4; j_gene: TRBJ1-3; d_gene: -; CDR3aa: CASSASWGSGNTIYF; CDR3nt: TGTGCCAGCAGTGCCTCTTGGGGCTCTGGAAACACCATATATTTT
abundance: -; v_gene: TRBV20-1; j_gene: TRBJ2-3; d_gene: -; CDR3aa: CSAEGYPKPPDTQYF; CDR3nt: TGCAGTGCGGAGGGCTACCCTAAGCCCCCAGATACGCAGTATTTT
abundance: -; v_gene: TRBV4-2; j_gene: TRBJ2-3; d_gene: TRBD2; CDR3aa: CASSPGPSGSTDTQYF; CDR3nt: TGTGCCAGCAGCCCCGGGCCTAGCGGCAGCACAGATACGCAGTATTTT
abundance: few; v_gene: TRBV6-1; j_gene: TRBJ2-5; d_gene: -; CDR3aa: CASSYGAAGETQYF; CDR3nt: TGTGCCAGCAGTTATGGGGCAGCAGGAGAGACCCAGTACTTC
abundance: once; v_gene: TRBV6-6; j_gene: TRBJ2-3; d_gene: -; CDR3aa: CASRVGHSTDTQYF; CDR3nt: TGTGCCAGCCGGGTAGGGCACAGCACAGATACGCAGTATTTT
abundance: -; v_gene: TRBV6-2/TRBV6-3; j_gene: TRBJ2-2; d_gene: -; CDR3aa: CASSYQAVGSGELFF; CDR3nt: TGTGCCAGCAGTTACCAAGCGGTGGGATCCGGGGAGCTGTTTTTT
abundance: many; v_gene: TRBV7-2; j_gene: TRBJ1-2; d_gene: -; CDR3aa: CASSSYLGTSGGYTF; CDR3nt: TGTGCCAGCAGCTCCTACTTGGGTACCTCCGGTGGCTACACCTTC
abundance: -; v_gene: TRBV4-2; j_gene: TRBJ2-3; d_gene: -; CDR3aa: CATAEGLGPEADTQYF; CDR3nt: TGTGCCACCGCAGAGGGCCTAGGCCCCGAAGCAGATACGCAGTATTTT
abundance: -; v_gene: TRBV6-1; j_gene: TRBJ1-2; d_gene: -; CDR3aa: CASTGGYGYTF; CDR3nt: TGTGCCAGCACGGGGGGATATGGCTACACCTTC
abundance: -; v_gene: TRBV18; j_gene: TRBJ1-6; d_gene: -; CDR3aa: CASSLQGNNSPLHF; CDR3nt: TGTGCCAGCTCACTTCAGGGAAATAATTCACCCCTCCACTTT
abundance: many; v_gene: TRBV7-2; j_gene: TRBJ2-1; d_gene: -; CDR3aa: CASSITSRHNEQFF; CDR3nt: TGTGCCAGCAGCATCACTAGCCGGCACAATGAGCAGTTCTTC
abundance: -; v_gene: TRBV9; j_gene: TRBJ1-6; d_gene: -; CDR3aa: CASSTHRERNSPLHF; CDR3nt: TGTGCCAGCAGCACTCACAGGGAACGGAATTCACCCCTCCACTTT
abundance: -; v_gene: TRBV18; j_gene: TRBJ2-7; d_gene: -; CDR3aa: CASSPREENEQYF; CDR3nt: TGTGCCAGCTCACCACGCGAAGAGAACGAGCAGTACTTC
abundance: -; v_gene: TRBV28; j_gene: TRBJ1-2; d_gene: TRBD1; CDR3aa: CASSTGQGRVNYGYTF; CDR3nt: TGTGCCAGCAGTACCGGACAGGGTAGGGTTAACTATGGCTACACCTTC
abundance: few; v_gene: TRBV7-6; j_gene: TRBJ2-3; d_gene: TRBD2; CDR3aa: CASSLVPEGLAGRTDTQYF; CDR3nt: TGTGCCAGCAGCTTAGTTCCTGAAGGACTAGCGGGAAGGACAGATACGCAGTATTTT
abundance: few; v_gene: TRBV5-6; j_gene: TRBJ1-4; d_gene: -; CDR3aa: CASSDLGAEKLFF; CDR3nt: TGTGCCAGCAGCGACCTAGGGGCTGAAAAACTGTTTTTT
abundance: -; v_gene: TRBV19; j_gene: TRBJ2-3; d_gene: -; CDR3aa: CASSIRAESTDTQYF; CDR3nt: TGTGCCAGTAGTATCCGAGCCGAGTCCACAGATACGCAGTATTTT
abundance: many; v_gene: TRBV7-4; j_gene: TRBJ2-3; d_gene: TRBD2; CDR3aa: CASSIRTSGTDTQYF; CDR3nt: TGTGCCAGCAGCATCAGGACTAGCGGCACAGATACGCAGTATTTT